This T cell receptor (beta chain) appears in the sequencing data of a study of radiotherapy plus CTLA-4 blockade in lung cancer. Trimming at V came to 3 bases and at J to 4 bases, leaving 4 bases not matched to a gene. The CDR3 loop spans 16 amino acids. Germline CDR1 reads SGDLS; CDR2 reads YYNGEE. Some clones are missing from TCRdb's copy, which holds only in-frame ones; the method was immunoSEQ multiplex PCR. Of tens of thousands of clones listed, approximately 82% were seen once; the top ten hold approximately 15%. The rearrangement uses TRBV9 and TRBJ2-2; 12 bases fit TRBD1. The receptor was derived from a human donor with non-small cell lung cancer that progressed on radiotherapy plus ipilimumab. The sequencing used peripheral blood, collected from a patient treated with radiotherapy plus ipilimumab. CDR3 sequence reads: CASSGDRGRLTGELFF. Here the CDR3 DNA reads TGTGCCAGCAGCGGGGACAGGGGGCGCCTCACCGGGGAGCTGTTTTTT.